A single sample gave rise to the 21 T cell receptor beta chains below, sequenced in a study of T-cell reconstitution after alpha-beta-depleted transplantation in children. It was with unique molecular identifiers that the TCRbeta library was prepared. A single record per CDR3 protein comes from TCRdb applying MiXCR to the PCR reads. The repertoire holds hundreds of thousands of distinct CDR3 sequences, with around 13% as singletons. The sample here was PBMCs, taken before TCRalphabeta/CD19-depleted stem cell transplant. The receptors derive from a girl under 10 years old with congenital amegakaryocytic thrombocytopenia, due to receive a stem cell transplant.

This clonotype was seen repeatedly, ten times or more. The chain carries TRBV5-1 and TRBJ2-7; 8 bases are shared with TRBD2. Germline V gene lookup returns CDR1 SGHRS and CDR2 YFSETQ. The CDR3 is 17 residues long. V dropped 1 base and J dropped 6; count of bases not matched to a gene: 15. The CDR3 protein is CASSLWVALAGDAEQYF. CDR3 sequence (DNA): TGCGCCAGCAGCTTGTGGGTCGCCCTAGCGGGTGACGCCGAGCAGTACTTC.

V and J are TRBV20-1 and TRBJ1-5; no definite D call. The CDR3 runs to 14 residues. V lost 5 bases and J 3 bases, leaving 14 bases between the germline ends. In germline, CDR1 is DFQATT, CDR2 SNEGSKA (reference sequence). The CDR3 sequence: CSASLLGFNQPQHF. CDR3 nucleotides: TGCAGTGCTTCCCTTCTAGGGTTCAATCAGCCCCAGCATTTT.

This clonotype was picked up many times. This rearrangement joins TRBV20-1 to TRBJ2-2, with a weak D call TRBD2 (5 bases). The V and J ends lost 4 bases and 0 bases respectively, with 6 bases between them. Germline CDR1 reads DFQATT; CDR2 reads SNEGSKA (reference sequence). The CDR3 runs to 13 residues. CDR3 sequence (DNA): TGCAGTGCTATCGGGACGAACACCGGGGAGCTGTTTTTT. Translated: CSAIGTNTGELFF.

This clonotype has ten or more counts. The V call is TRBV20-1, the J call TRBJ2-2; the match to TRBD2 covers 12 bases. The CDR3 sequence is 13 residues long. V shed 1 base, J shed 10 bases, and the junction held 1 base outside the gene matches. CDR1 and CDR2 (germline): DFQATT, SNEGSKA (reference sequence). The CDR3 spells CSARGTSGAELFF. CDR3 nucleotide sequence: TGCAGTGCTAGAGGGACTAGCGGGGCGGAGCTGTTTTTT.

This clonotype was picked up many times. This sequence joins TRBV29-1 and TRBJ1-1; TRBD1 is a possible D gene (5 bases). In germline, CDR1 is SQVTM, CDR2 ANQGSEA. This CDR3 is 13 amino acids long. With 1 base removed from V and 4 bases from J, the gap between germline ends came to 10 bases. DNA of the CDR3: TGCAGCGTTGAAGGCCAGGGTGGCACTGAAGCTTTCTTT. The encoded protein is CSVEGQGGTEAFF. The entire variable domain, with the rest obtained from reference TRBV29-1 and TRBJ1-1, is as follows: SAVISQKPSRDICQRGTSLTIQCQVDSQVTMMFWYRQQPGQSLTLIATANQGSEATYESGFVIDKFPISRPNLTFSTLTVSNMSPEDSSIYLCSVEGQGGTEAFFGQGTRLTVV.

The CDR3 DNA reads as TGTGCCAGCAGTCCTTTGGCCCCTTTTAGCGGGAGCACAGATACGCAGTATTTT. Amino acids: CASSPLAPFSGSTDTQYF. The chain links TRBV28 to TRBJ2-3, with TRBD2 matching over 7 bases. The germline V gene encodes CDR1 MDHEN and CDR2 SYDVKM. Trimming cost V 5 bases and J 0 bases; bases outside gene matches: 14. The CDR3 loop spans 18 amino acids.

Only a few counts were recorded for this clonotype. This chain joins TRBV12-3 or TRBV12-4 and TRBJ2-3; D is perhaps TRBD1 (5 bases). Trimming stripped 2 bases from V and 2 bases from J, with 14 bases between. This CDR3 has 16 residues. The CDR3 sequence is CASSLIQGPYTDTQYF. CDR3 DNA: TGTGCCAGCAGTTTAATCCAGGGCCCATACACAGATACGCAGTATTTT.

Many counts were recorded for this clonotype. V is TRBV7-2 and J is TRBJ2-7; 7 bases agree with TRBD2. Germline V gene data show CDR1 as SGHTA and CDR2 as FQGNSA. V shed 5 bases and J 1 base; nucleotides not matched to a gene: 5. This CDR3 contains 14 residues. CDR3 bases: TGTGCCAGCAGCAGATGGACTAGTTCCTACGAGCAGTACTTC. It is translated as CASSRWTSSYEQYF.

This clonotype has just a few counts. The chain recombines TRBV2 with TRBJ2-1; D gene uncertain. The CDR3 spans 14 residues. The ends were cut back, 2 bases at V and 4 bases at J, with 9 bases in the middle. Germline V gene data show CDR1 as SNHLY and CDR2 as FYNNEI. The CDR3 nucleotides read TGTGCCAGCAGTGAAATAGGGCAGTACAATGAGCAGTTCTTC. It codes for CASSEIGQYNEQFF.

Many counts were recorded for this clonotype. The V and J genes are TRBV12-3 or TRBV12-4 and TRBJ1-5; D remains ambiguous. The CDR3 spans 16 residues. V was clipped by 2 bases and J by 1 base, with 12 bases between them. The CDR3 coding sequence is TGTGCCAGCAGTTTAAGCTCATATCCGAGCAATCAGCCCCAGCATTTT. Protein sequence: CASSLSSYPSNQPQHF.

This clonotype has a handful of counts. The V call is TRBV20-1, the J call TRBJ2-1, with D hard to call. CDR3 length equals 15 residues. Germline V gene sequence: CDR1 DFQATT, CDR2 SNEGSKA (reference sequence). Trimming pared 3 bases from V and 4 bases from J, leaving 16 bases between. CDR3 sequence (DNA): TGCAGTGCTAGCTCCCGCGCGAAGGGTTACAATGAGCAGTTCTTC. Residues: CSASSRAKGYNEQFF.

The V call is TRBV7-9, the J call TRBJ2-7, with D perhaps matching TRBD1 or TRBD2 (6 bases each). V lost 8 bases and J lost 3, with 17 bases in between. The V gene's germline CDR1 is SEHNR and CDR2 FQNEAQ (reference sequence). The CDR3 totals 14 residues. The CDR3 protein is CASATTGGNYEQYF. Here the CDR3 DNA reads TGTGCCAGCGCCACGACAGGAGGGAACTACGAGCAGTACTTC.

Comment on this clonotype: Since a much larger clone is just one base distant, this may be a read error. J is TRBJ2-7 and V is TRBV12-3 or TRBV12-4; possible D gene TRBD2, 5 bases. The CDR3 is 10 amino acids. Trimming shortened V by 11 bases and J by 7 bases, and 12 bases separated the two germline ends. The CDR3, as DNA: TGTGCCCCGCCCGGGAAGGAGCAGTACTTC. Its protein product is CAPPGKEQYF.

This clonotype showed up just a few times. CDR3 amino acids: CAWSAGGSTDTQYF. For the CDR3, the DNA is TGTGCCTGGAGTGCGGGAGGGAGCACAGATACGCAGTATTTT. V is TRBV30 and J is TRBJ2-3; TRBD2 matches at 8 bases. Germline V gene data show CDR1 as GTSNPN and CDR2 as SVGIG (reference sequence). There are 14 residues in the CDR3. After removal of 1 base from V and 0 bases from J, the junction contained 0 bases not matched to a gene. Together with reference TRBV30 and TRBJ2-3, the CDR3 gives the full variable domain: SQTIHQWPATLVQPVGSPLSLECTVEGTSNPNLYWYRQAAGRGLQLLFYSVGIGQISSEVPQNLSASRPQDRQFILSSKKLLLSDSGFYLCAWSAGGSTDTQYFGPGTRLTVL.

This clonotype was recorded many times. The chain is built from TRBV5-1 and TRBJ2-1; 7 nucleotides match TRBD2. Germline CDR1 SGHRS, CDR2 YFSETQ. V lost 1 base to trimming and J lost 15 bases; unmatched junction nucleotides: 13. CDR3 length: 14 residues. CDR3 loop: CASSLFSGPQMWFF. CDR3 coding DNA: TGCGCCAGCAGCTTGTTTAGCGGGCCCCAAATGTGGTTCTTC. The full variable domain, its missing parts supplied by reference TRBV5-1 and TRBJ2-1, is KAGVTQTPRYLIKTRGQQVTLSCSPISGHRSVSWYQQTPGQGLQFLFEYFSETQRNKGNFPGRFSGRQFSNSRSEMNVSTLELGDSALYLCASSLFSGPQMWFFGPGTRLTVL.

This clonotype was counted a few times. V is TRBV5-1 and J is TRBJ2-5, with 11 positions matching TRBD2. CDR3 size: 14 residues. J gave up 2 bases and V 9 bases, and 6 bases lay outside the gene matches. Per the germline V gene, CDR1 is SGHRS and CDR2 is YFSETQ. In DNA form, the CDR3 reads TGCGCCACCACCGGGACTAGCGGACAAGAGACCCAGTACTTC. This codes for CATTGTSGQETQYF.

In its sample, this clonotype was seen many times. The chain's CDR3 is CSARDWDYPYNEQFF. CDR3 sequence (DNA): TGCAGTGCTAGAGATTGGGACTACCCATACAATGAGCAGTTCTTC. The chain recombines TRBV20-1 with TRBJ2-1; TRBD2 aligns across 7 bases. The V and J ends lost 0 bases and 4 bases, in that order; junction bases with no gene match: 6. Germline lookup yields CDR1 DFQATT and CDR2 SNEGSKA (reference sequence). The CDR3 is 15 residues long.

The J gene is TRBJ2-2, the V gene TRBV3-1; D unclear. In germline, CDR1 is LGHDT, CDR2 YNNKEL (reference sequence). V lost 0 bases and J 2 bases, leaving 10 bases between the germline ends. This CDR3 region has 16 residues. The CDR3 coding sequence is TGTGCCAGCAGCCAAGATCGGGTCGCAAACACCGGGGAGCTGTTTTTT. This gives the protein CASSQDRVANTGELFF.

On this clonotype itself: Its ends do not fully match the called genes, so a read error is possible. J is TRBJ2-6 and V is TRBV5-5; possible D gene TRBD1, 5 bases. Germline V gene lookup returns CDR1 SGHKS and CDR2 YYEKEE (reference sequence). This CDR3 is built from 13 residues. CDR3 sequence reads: CARRVPGANVLTF. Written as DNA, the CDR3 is TGTGCCCGCAGGGTACCTGGGGCCAACGTCCTGACTTTC.

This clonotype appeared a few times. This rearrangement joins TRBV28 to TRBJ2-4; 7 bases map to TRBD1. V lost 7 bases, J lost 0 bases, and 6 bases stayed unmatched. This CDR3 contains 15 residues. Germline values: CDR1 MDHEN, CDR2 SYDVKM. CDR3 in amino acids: CASKRQGRAKNIQYF. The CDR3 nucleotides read TGTGCCAGCAAAAGACAGGGCCGAGCCAAAAACATTCAGTACTTC.

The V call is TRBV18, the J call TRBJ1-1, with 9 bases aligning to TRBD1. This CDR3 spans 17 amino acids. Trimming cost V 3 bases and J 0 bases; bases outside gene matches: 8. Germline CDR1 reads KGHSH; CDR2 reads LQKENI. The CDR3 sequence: CASSPETGGYMNTEAFF. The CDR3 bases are TGTGCCAGCTCACCTGAGACAGGGGGATACATGAACACTGAAGCTTTCTTT.